This T cell receptor beta chain was sequenced for a study of shared clonotypes between healthy human individuals. Notes on this clone: The antigen is not known.

Notes on the study in general: Represented genetic and exposure-history diversity was restricted by having few donors.

Unsorted samples relied on some 90 million PBMCs, which served as the source of genomic DNA. J was trimmed by 7 bases and V by 2 bases; bases with no gene match: 4. Germline CDR1 reads MNHNS; CDR2 reads SASEGT. This CDR3 spans 14 amino acids. At deep level, the assay was performed. Spread over ten immunoSEQ deep assay plates, unsorted PBMC DNA underwent sequencing. Here immunoSEQ multiplex PCR was the method, and the copy in TCRdb shows in-frame clones only, minus some. The sample records about half a million clones, around 74% being singletons. Source material: PBMCs. This sequence joins TRBV6-1 and TRBJ2-4; the match to TRBD2 covers 8 bases. The source is a woman between 40 and 55 years old in good health. Some clones in this sample may be carry-over from other donors' samples. The CDR3 region has the DNA TGTGCCAGCAGTGAACAGGCTAGCGGGAACATTCAGTACTTC. Residues: CASSEQASGNIQYF.